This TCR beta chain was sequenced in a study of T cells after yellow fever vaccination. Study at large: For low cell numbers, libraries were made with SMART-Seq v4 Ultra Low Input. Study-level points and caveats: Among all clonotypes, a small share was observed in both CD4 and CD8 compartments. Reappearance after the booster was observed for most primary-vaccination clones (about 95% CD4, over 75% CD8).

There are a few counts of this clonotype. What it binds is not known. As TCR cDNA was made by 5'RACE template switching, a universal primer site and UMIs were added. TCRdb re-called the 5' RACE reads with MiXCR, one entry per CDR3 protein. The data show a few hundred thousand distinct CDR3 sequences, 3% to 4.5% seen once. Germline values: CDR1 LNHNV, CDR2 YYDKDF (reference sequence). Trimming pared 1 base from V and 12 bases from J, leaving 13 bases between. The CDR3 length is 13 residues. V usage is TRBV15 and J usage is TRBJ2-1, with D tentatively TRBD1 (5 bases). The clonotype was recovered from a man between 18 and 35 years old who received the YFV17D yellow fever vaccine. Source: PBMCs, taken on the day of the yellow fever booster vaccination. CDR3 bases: TGTGCCACCAGCAGAGTAAAGGGCCAGGGGCAGTTCTTC. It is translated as CATSRVKGQGQFF. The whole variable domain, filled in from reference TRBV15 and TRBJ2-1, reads DAMVIQNPRYQVTQFGKPVTLSCSQTLNHNVMYWYQQKSSQAPKLLFHYYDKDFNNEADTPDNFQSRRPNTSFCFLDIRSPGLGDTAMYLCATSRVKGQGQFFGPGTRLTVL.